This T cell receptor (beta chain) was profiled in a study of blood T cell repertoires in COVID-19 (dated by TCRdb to the early 2020s). About the full investigation: Samples covering the acute and convalescent phases of COVID-19 were provided by collaborators in the United States, Italy and Spain. The material from the prospective study consisted of cDNA or gDNA derived from T cells, B-cell-depleted T cells, or PBMCs. Deeply sampled blood TCRbeta repertoires from subjects exposed to, actively infected with, or recovered from COVID-19 were included in the dataset. The repertoires were released in a freely available public database intended as a resource for research on the immune response to SARS-CoV-2. Samples came from the ongoing ImmuneRACE study (first 160 participants) plus 1,254 subjects from 6 global collaborators. A de-identified subject ID, COVID-19 status, age in years and sex were almost always included in the sample metadata. Where available, HLA class I and class II types were obtained from metadata supplied by the sample provider rather than from assay-based typing. Overall study results and their limits: The quantity of clinical and demographic metadata differed by source and by participant and was supplied without curation.

On this clone itself: Its binding antigen is unknown. No base quality information exists; no much larger clone differs at one position.

TCRbeta CDR3 regions were amplified from genomic DNA using the immunoSEQ Assay, a bias-controlled multiplex PCR. The original pipeline was this. Nucleated cell counts per sample were estimated from amplification of reference gene primers within the assay. To quantify the absolute abundance of each unique TCRbeta CDR3 rearrangement, sequence reads were collapsed and filtered. For each sample, productive Simpson clonality was calculated as the square root of Simpson's diversity index over productive rearrangements. The table was pulled from immuneACCESS by TCRdb, which kept in-frame rearrangements only. Such tables lose some clones; where checked, under half of the loss comes from unresolved V genes, and the rest has no known cause. V and J calls and clone size are those listed in that table; D and trimming were worked out from the DNA. Recorded for this sample are a few hundred thousand clones; around four fifths of them occurred a single time. Together, the top ten hold roughly 5.1% of the sample.

Participants in the prospective study were aged roughly 18 to 89 years, lived in about two dozen United States geographic areas, and enrolled through a virtual design. To assign participants to cohorts, the prospective study relied on clinical history that participants themselves reported in a screening survey and a study questionnaire. Recovered participants in ImmuneRACE Cohort 3 were defined by two consecutive negative NP/OP PCR tests, clearance by a healthcare professional, or resolution of symptoms. In the prospective study, whole blood, serum and a nasopharyngeal or oropharyngeal swab were collected from each participant by mobile phlebotomists. Participants in the prospective study had the option to provide additional blood draws and questionnaires over a roughly 2-month period. Before DNA extraction, blood samples from the prospective study were shipped at room temperature or frozen. V is shortened by 5 bases, J by 5 bases, and the region joining them spans 9 bases. Based on the germline V gene, the CDR1 and CDR2 sequences are SGHNT and YENEEA. The CDR3 covers 13 residues, taking in both the cysteine and the phenylalanine. The CDR3 DNA has 39 bases and is translated from base 1.

This receptor was identified in a woman in her forties or fifties who had recovered from COVID-19. In this chain, TRBV11-3 is recombined with TRBJ2-2, with a weak D call of TRBD1 (5 bases match). Material for sequencing was PBMCs or T cells enriched from blood (not recorded which). The sequence in DNA is TGTGCCAGCAGCACCAGGGTGACCGGGGAGCTGTTTTTT. This sequence encodes CASSTRVTGELFF.